The sequence of this T cell receptor beta chain was determined in a study of regulatory T cells in long-lasting Graves disease. The study, taken as a whole, reports: The study found lower TCR diversity in persistent Graves' patients than in newly diagnosed ones. Comparison showed that persistent patients shared more public clonotypes (about 2,700) than new patients (about 970).

Indicated time point: persistent/refractory GD, antithyroid drugs over 5 years with positive TRAb. Extracted RNA from PBMCs served as the source of the TCR library. TCR beta libraries were built with iRepertoire HTBI primers and Arm-PCR of CDR3 regions. Each CDR3 protein gets one entry after TCRdb re-called the multiplex PCR reads with MiXCR. Found here are roughly 400,000 distinct CDR3 sequences, more than 20% of them singletons; the top ten hold 20%. In regard to this clonotype: The target antigen is unknown.

The sequence was obtained from a female donor with Graves disease. Sample: peripheral blood mononuclear cells (PBMCs), taken when the disease was refractory, from a patient treated with antithyroid drugs.

CDR3 DNA: TGCGCCAGCAGCCAAGAGACTAGCGGGGGAAACATTCAGTACTTC. Amino acids: CASSQETSGGNIQYF. The chain couples TRBV4-3 to TRBJ2-4; 12 bases match TRBD2. V shed 0 bases and J 6 bases; nucleotides not matched to a gene: 0. CDR1 is LGHNA and CDR2 is YSLEER in the germline V gene. The CDR3 is made up of 15 amino acids.